This TCR beta chain was found in a study of metastatic and nonmetastatic thyroid tumors. About the research overall: Across blood and tumor or nodule tissue, repertoires from malignant and benign thyroid patients were compared with one another.

Original methodology: What underpinned the distant-metastasis classifier for papillary thyroid cancer was the set of CDR3 differences across clinicopathological groups. From the PCR reads, TCRdb re-called clones with MiXCR. TCRdb's processing, not the authors' own work, is the source of the V and J calls. The sample holds tens of thousands of clones, 18% seen once. All patients reached thyroid surgery having received no treatment beforehand. General observations from the study: Benign nodules were reported to have significantly lower TCR beta diversity than malignant thyroid tumors, in blood and tumor.

The CDR3 extends over 13 amino acids. Germline assignment: CDR1 DFQATT and CDR2 SNEGSKA (reference sequence). Concerning this clone itself: As yet, its antigen is unknown.

The receptor's source is a male donor with papillary thyroid cancer or a benign thyroid nodule (not recorded which). Some clones in this sample may be carry-over from other donors' samples. The chain couples TRBV20-1 to TRBJ2-7; D perhaps matches TRBD2 (5 bases). The source material was blood. The CDR3 here is CSAHEGFSYEQYF. CDR3 coding DNA: TGCAGCGCTCACGAGGGATTTTCCTACGAGCAGTACTTC.